Below, 9 T cell receptor beta chains from the same sample are listed, as sequenced in a study of molecular identifiers for immune sequencing clone quantification (dated by TCRdb to the late 2010s). The protocol used for the library was PCR. For sequencing, a NextSeq 500 was employed. The raw public reads went through TCRdb reprocessing: fastp at Q25, MiXCR clone calling, in-frame beta chains kept. Entries are consolidated by CDR3 protein sequence, retaining the most common genes and DNA. The sample contains a few hundred thousand distinct CDR3 sequences, roughly 24% of them found a single time. About 0.74% of the sample is in the top ten clones. The specimen was naive CD8+ T cells from blood, with Jurkat cell RNA spiked in. Taken with the paper, the label for cell subset or site translates to: FACS-sorted CD8+CD4-CCR7+CD45RA+ naive T cells. These receptor sequences come from a human donor in good health. Some libraries in this study had Jurkat cell RNA spiked in.

V is TRBV29-1 and J is TRBJ2-2, with unresolved D. The CDR3 covers 14 residues. CDR1 and CDR2 (germline): SQVTM, ANQGSEA. V lost 2 bases and J 6 bases, leaving 13 bases between the germline ends. The CDR3 region has the DNA TGCAGCGTTGAACGGCTAGTATCCGCCGGGGAGCTGTTTTTT. It translates to CSVERLVSAGELFF.

This chain uses TRBV13 with TRBJ1-1; 9 bases match TRBD1. Germline lookup yields CDR1 PRHDT and CDR2 FYEKMQ (reference sequence). With V trimmed by 5 bases and J by 4 bases, 5 bases remained unmatched. This CDR3 is 14 amino acids long. The CDR3 nucleotides read TGTGCCAGCAGCCGCGGACAGGGGATCACTGAAGCTTTCTTT. Translating gives CASSRGQGITEAFF.

In the case of this clonotype: Sequence at one end of the junction differs from germline and may be a read error. V gene TRBV4-1 combines with J gene TRBJ2-1; D gene ambiguous. The CDR3 contains 15 residues. Germline lookup yields CDR1 MGHRA and CDR2 YSYEKL. This chain's CDR3 is CTSSQDRYLYNEQFF. In DNA, the CDR3 is TGCACCAGCAGCCAAGATAGGTATCTCTACAATGAGCAGTTCTTC.

CDR3 bases: TGTGCCAGCAGTGGAGGACGGGGGGCGAGAACAGATACGCAGTATTTT. Its protein is CASSGGRGARTDTQYF. V is TRBV2 and J is TRBJ2-3, with D maybe TRBD2 (7 bases). The V end lost 4 bases, the J end lost 3 bases, and 17 bases lay between the germline ends. There are 16 residues in the CDR3. Germline V gene data show CDR1 as SNHLY and CDR2 as FYNNEI.

Concerning this clonotype itself: A much bigger clone sits one base away, suggesting this may be a read error. In nucleotides, the CDR3 is TGTGCCACCAGAGGGGGTGACGGGGAGCTGTTTTTT. Translating gives CATRGGDGELFF. J is TRBJ2-2 and V is TRBV24-1, with a weak D call TRBD1 (6 bases). The length of the CDR3 is 12 residues. CDR1 is KGHDR and CDR2 is SFDVKD in the germline V gene. Trimming took off 7 bases at V and 7 bases at J, with 9 bases between the two ends.

The chain uses TRBV4-3 and TRBJ2-7; D perhaps matches TRBD1 (6 bases). CDR1 and CDR2 (germline): LGHNA, YSLEER. CDR3 length equals 15 residues. The V and J ends lost 1 base and 2 bases respectively, with 12 bases between them. DNA for the CDR3: TGCGCCAGCAGCCAAGCTAACAGGGAAACCTACGAGCAGTACTTC. Translation: CASSQANRETYEQYF.

This clonotype was seen just once. A much larger clone lies one base from this, so it may be a read error. This sequence joins TRBV7-9 and TRBJ2-3; TRBD2 matches 9 bases. The CDR3 is 16 amino acids. Germline assignment: CDR1 SEHNR and CDR2 FQNEAQ (reference sequence). Trimming cost V 4 bases and J 2 bases; bases outside gene matches: 7. The CDR3 DNA reads TGTGCCAGCAGCTCAGAGGCTAGCGGGAACACAGATACGCAGTATTTT. Residues: CASSSEASGNTDTQYF.

This clonotype was counted many times. The V call is TRBV7-9, the J call TRBJ2-7; D not resolved. The germline V gene encodes CDR1 SEHNR and CDR2 FQNEAQ (reference sequence). The V end was cut by 2 bases, the J end by 6 bases, with 11 bases between. The CDR3 extends over 13 amino acids. CDR3 in DNA: TGTGCCAGCAGCTTAAAGCGCTGGGGCGAGCAGTACTTC. Protein: CASSLKRWGEQYF.

As regards this clonotype: This may stem from a read error, because a much larger clone lies one nucleotide away. This chain links TRBV14 with TRBJ2-4; D perhaps matches TRBD2 (6 bases). The CDR3 spans 14 residues. V shed 4 bases and J shed 5 bases, with 12 bases lying between them. CDR1 and CDR2 (germline): SGHDN, FVKESK. DNA for the CDR3: TGTGCCAGCAGCCCCCGCGGGGCCGAAAACATTCAGTACTTC. Encoded protein: CASSPRGAENIQYF.